This entry is about one T cell receptor beta chain. These data belong to a study of blood T cell repertoires in COVID-19. This CDR3 comprises 12 residues. V lost 7 bases and J lost 3, with 10 bases in between. Germline V gene data show CDR1 as MNHNY and CDR2 as SVGAGI (reference sequence). Measured with immunoSEQ multiplex PCR; TCRdb has only the in-frame clones, and not every one. The sample has roughly 300,000 clones, roughly 90% seen once. The sequencing sample was made of peripheral blood. This receptor was taken from a man in his late teens or twenties who had recovered from COVID-19. The chain carries TRBV6-6 and TRBJ2-7; a possible D gene is TRBD1 (6 bases). CDR3 residues: CASTKGVYEQYF. The CDR3 region has the DNA TGTGCCAGCACCAAGGGGGTCTACGAGCAGTACTTC.